This TCR beta chain is from a study of beta chain features in type 1 diabetes. Study background: The examined sorted cells totaled 85 million to 120 million across samples.

Study results and limitations: Compared to healthy donors, patients appeared to have naive, central memory and Treg TCRB repertoires that were more alike. When Type 1 diabetes patients were examined, their TCRB CDR3s proved moderately but significantly shorter in all four CD4+ subsets.

This clone was observed a handful of times. Its antigen remains unknown. In total, each donor contributed a single heparinised blood draw that averaged around 100 mL. Sequenced material consisted of expressed TCRB transcripts (all of the isolated RNA was reverse transcribed). The study sequenced naive, central memory and regulatory T cell samples to an average of around 3.4 million reads. Repertoires were generated with immunoSEQ multiplex PCR, while TCRdb's copy carries only in-frame clones and drops some. Found here are 250,000 or so clones, over 20% of them singletons; the top ten hold more than 0.025%. CDR3 length equals 15 residues. The V and J ends lost 5 bases and 3 bases, in that order; junction bases with no gene match: 7. The germline V gene has CDR1 MDHEN and CDR2 SYDVKM.

Input material: naive CD4+ T cells from blood. The V call is TRBV28, the J call TRBJ2-5, with 9 bases aligning to TRBD1. The sequence derives from a woman aged 40 to 55 with type 1 diabetes. CDR3 amino acids: CASSPRGQGEETQYF. CDR3 DNA: TGTGCCAGCAGTCCCAGGGGACAGGGAGAAGAGACCCAGTACTTC.